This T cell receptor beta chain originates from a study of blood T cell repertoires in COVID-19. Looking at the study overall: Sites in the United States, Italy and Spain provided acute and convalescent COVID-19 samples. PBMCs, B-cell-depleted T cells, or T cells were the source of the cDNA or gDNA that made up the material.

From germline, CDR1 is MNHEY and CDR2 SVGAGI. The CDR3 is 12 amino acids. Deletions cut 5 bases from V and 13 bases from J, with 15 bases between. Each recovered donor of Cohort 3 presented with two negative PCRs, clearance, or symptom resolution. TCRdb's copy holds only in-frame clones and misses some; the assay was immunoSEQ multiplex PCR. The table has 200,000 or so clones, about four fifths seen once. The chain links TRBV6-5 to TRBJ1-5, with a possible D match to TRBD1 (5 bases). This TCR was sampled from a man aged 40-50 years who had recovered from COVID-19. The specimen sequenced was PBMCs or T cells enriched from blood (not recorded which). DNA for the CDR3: TGTGCCAGCAGTCCCGGGGGGGGATCTCAGCATTTT. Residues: CASSPGGGSQHF.